This entry lists 25 T cell receptor beta chains sequenced from one sample in a study of blood T cell repertoires in COVID-19. Produced via immunoSEQ multiplex PCR; TCRdb's table is partial and in-frame only. The sample has roughly 220,000 clones; approximately 85% are singletons. The sample was peripheral blood. The origin of the receptors is a man over 45 who had recovered from COVID-19.

V is TRBV5-4 and J is TRBJ1-1, with 9 bases that match TRBD1. The CDR3 spans 15 residues. Germline trimming cut 1 base from V and 1 base from J; bases unmatched to any gene: 2. Germline values: CDR1 SGHNT, CDR2 YYREEE (reference sequence). The CDR3 sequence is CASSLWDRANTEAFF. The CDR3 DNA follows: TGTGCCAGCAGCTTGTGGGACAGGGCGAACACTGAAGCTTTCTTT.

This clone turned up a few times. V usage is TRBV28 and J usage is TRBJ2-7; no clear D. Trimming took off 7 bases at V and 6 bases at J, with 16 bases between the two ends. The CDR3 contains 13 residues. Germline values: CDR1 MDHEN, CDR2 SYDVKM. CDR3 nucleotide sequence: TGTGCCAGCAAGCCCCCCTCCTTTTTCGAGCAGTACTTC. Protein product: CASKPPSFFEQYF.

The rearrangement uses TRBV20-1 and TRBJ1-4, with 8 nucleotides matching TRBD1. The junction had 7 bases not matched to a gene; V was cut back by 3 bases and J by 7 bases. The CDR3 loop spans 14 amino acids. Germline-derived CDR1 and CDR2 are DFQATT and SNEGSKA (reference sequence). This CDR3 reads CSASLQGASEKLFF. The CDR3 region has the DNA TGCAGTGCTAGTCTTCAGGGGGCGAGTGAAAAACTGTTTTTT.

This chain uses TRBV28 with TRBJ1-1, with 11 bases aligning to TRBD1. V lost 10 bases, J lost 12 bases, and 7 bases stayed unmatched. Germline values: CDR1 MDHEN, CDR2 SYDVKM. There are 11 residues in the CDR3. The CDR3 DNA reads as TGTGCCAACCGGGACAGGGGGATAACTTTCTTT. Translation gives CANRDRGITFF. The whole variable domain, remainder taken from reference TRBV28 and TRBJ1-1, is DVKVTQSSRYLVKRTGEKVFLECVQDMDHENMFWYRQDPGLGLRLIYFSYDVKMKEKGDIPEGYSVSREKKERFSLILESASTNQTSMYLCANRDRGITFFGQGTRLTVV.

The chain couples TRBV27 to TRBJ1-3; 7 bases agree with TRBD1. The V gene's germline CDR1 is MNHEY and CDR2 SMNVEV (reference sequence). The J segment lost 1 base and the V segment lost 3 bases, leaving 3 bases of the junction unmatched. This CDR3 region has 15 residues. The CDR3 region is CASSLTGWSGNTIYF. As DNA, the CDR3 is TGTGCCAGCAGTTTGACAGGGTGGTCTGGAAACACCATATATTTT.

This chain links TRBV10-1 with TRBJ1-4; D gene ambiguous. The ends were cut back, 3 bases at V and 8 bases at J, with 19 bases in the middle. CDR1 WNHNN and CDR2 SYGVQD come from the germline V gene (reference sequence). The CDR3 runs to 16 residues. DNA of the CDR3: TGCGCCAGCAGTGAAATTTCGGTGAAAATCAAAGAAAAACTGTTTTTT. Amino acids: CASSEISVKIKEKLFF.

The chain uses TRBV2 and TRBJ2-1; D uncertain. Trimming took off 7 bases at V and 8 bases at J, with 12 bases between the two ends. Germline CDR1 SNHLY, CDR2 FYNNEI. The CDR3 sequence is 12 residues long. The CDR3 region is CASTPWADEQFF. The CDR3 DNA follows: TGTGCCAGCACCCCCTGGGCCGATGAGCAGTTCTTC.

The J gene is TRBJ2-2, the V gene TRBV30, with 9 bases lining up with TRBD2. After removal of 0 bases from V and 5 bases from J, the junction contained 10 bases not matched to a gene. CDR1 and CDR2 from the germline V gene are GTSNPN and SVGIG (reference sequence). The CDR3 loop spans 17 amino acids. In DNA, the CDR3 is TGTGCCTGGAGTGTAGTCGGCGGGAGGGCCCTTACCGGGGAGCTGTTTTTT. Its protein product is CAWSVVGGRALTGELFF.

The J gene is TRBJ2-3, the V gene TRBV27; D possibly corresponds to TRBD2 (6 bases). The ends were cut back, 3 bases at V and 3 bases at J, with 7 bases in the middle. Germline CDR1 is MNHEY and CDR2 is SMNVEV (reference sequence). The length of the CDR3 is 13 residues. The CDR3, as DNA: TGTGCCAGCAGTTTCGGGAGTACAGATACGCAGTATTTT. This sequence encodes CASSFGSTDTQYF.

The chain uses TRBV3-1 (or the pseudogene TRBV3-2) and TRBJ2-7; 7 bases match TRBD2. V was clipped by 2 bases and J by 2 bases; unmatched bases: 3. Per germline, CDR1 LGHDT and CDR2 YNNKEL (reference sequence). The CDR3 runs 14 residues. DNA for the CDR3: TGTGCCAGCAGCCAAACGACTAGCCCCTACGAGCAGTACTTC. Amino acids: CASSQTTSPYEQYF.

V gene TRBV2 combines with J gene TRBJ1-1; a weak D match, TRBD1 (5 bases). V was clipped by 8 bases and J by 3 bases, with 16 bases between them. The CDR3 has 14 residues. Per the germline V gene, CDR1 is SNHLY and CDR2 is FYNNEI. CDR3 protein: CASGLRAVDTEAFF. The CDR3 nucleotides read TGTGCCAGCGGGCTCAGGGCTGTTGACACTGAAGCTTTCTTT.

The chain recombines TRBV19 with TRBJ1-5; 8 bases agree with TRBD1. The CDR3 totals 16 residues. The V and J ends lost 5 bases and 0 bases, in that order; junction bases with no gene match: 6. Germline V CDR1 and CDR2: LNHDA, SQIVND (reference sequence). The CDR3 sequence: CASSLGTGTSNQPQHF. The DNA of the CDR3 is TGTGCCAGTAGTCTCGGGACAGGCACTAGCAATCAGCCCCAGCATTTT.

About this clone itself: At the DNA level, this CDR3 is encoded by other sequences in the same sample as well. This chain links TRBV5-1 with TRBJ2-1, with D possibly matching TRBD2 (6 bases). The CDR3 has 15 residues. Germline V gene lookup returns CDR1 SGHRS and CDR2 YFSETQ. Trimming took off 2 bases at V and 4 bases at J, with 13 bases between the two ends. CDR3 protein: CASSFVGGTYNEQFF. DNA for the CDR3: TGCGCCAGCAGCTTTGTTGGCGGGACGTACAATGAGCAGTTCTTC.

As DNA, the CDR3 is TGTGCCAGCAGCCTCTATCAAGAGACCCAGTACTTC. Its protein is CASSLYQETQYF. The V and J genes are TRBV7-8 and TRBJ2-5; D remains ambiguous. The germline CDR1 and CDR2 sequences are SGHVS and FQNEAQ. The CDR3 loop spans 12 amino acids. Deletions cut 5 bases from V and 2 bases from J, with 6 bases between.

The gene calls are TRBV15 and TRBJ2-3; 11 bases match TRBD2. Per the germline V gene, CDR1 is LNHNV and CDR2 is YYDKDF (reference sequence). J was trimmed by 4 bases and V by 3 bases; bases with no gene match: 9. The length of the CDR3 is 17 residues. The CDR3 spells CATSRRKTSGIADTQYF. CDR3 DNA: TGTGCCACCAGCAGGAGAAAGACTAGCGGGATTGCAGATACGCAGTATTTT.

This chain connects TRBV6-4 to TRBJ2-1; the D gene is possibly TRBD2 (7 bases). Trimming removed 9 bases at V and 8 bases at J, with 17 bases between. Looked up from germline, CDR1 is MRHNA and CDR2 is SNTAGT. CDR3 length: 13 amino acids. The CDR3 DNA reads as TGTGCCAGAATTACAGGGACTAACCATGAGCAGTTCTTC. This translates into CARITGTNHEQFF.

The V gene is TRBV5-1, the J gene TRBJ2-7, with 10 nucleotides matching TRBD1. V lost 3 bases and J lost 3; bases outside the gene matches: 3. The CDR3 contains 14 residues. CDR1 and CDR2 (germline): SGHRS, YFSETQ. CDR3 loop: CASSSGTGDYEQYF. Written as DNA, the CDR3 is TGCGCCAGCAGCTCAGGGACAGGGGACTACGAGCAGTACTTC.

This clone was seen a single time. The gene calls are TRBV11-2 and TRBJ2-1; 11 bases align to TRBD2. CDR3 length: 15 amino acids. Losses at the gene ends were 1 base for V and 7 bases for J; bases not matched to a gene: 3. In germline, CDR1 is SGHAT, CDR2 FQNNGV. The chain's CDR3 is CASSLVSGRANEQFF. In DNA form, the CDR3 reads TGTGCCAGCAGCTTAGTTAGCGGGAGGGCGAATGAGCAGTTCTTC.

This chain links TRBV3-1 (or the pseudogene TRBV3-2) with TRBJ2-3; D might be TRBD2 (6 bases). Germline-derived CDR1 and CDR2 are LGHDT and YNNKEL (reference sequence). The CDR3 runs to 17 residues. V was shortened by 0 bases and J by 2 bases, with 15 bases between the two germline ends. The CDR3, as DNA: TGTGCCAGCAGCCAAGATTGGGCGGGAAGCCCCACAGATACGCAGTATTTT. Its protein is CASSQDWAGSPTDTQYF.

The CDR3: CASSSGQSSYEQYF. In DNA, the CDR3 is TGTGCCAGCAGTTCAGGACAGTCATCCTACGAGCAGTACTTC. The chain joins TRBV11-3 to TRBJ2-7; the D gene is possibly TRBD1 (6 bases). Trimming cost V 6 bases and J 1 base, with 13 bases left between them. The CDR3 loop spans 14 amino acids. Germline CDR1 SGHNT, CDR2 YENEEA.

This chain connects TRBV19 to TRBJ2-1, with D perhaps TRBD1 (6 bases). Germline lookup yields CDR1 LNHDA and CDR2 SQIVND (reference sequence). Trimming shortened V by 6 bases and J by 5 bases, and 11 bases separated the two germline ends. The CDR3 has 13 amino acids. The CDR3 spells CASSIRGHNEQFF. CDR3 nucleotides: TGTGCCAGTAGCATCAGGGGCCACAATGAGCAGTTCTTC.

V usage is TRBV6-1 and J usage is TRBJ1-1; possible D gene TRBD1, 5 bases. Looked up from germline, CDR1 is MNHNS and CDR2 is SASEGT. V gave up 1 base and J gave up 6 bases, with 15 bases separating them. The CDR3 contains 15 residues. This CDR3 reads CASSEGLGRWSEAFF. CDR3 DNA: TGTGCCAGCAGTGAAGGTCTGGGGCGGTGGTCTGAAGCTTTCTTT.

The chain joins TRBV7-2 to TRBJ1-1, with D perhaps matching TRBD1 (6 bases). Trimming removed 5 bases at V and 0 bases at J, with 16 bases between. CDR1 is SGHTA and CDR2 is FQGNSA in the germline V gene. CDR3 length equals 16 residues. The CDR3 DNA is TGTGCCAGCAGCCACCAACCCAACAGGGTGAACACTGAAGCTTTCTTT. This gives the protein CASSHQPNRVNTEAFF.

In this sample, this clone turned up a few times. The J gene is TRBJ2-5, the V gene TRBV6-6, with 7 bases that match TRBD1. The CDR3 contains 15 residues. Germline-derived CDR1 and CDR2 are MNHNY and SVGAGI (reference sequence). With V trimmed by 0 bases and J by 2 bases, 3 bases remained unmatched. This CDR3 is CASSYSRQGQETQYF. Here the CDR3 DNA reads TGTGCCAGCAGTTACTCTAGACAGGGACAAGAGACCCAGTACTTC.

The V call is TRBV6-1, the J call TRBJ1-2; D is perhaps TRBD1 (5 bases). Between the trimmed V and J ends, which lost 2 bases and 13 bases, there was a span of 8 bases. This CDR3 region has 10 residues. Germline V gives CDR1 MNHNS, CDR2 SASEGT. The CDR3 DNA is TGTGCCAGCAGTGAATGGGGCATCACCTTC. It encodes CASSEWGITF.